The 8 T cell receptor beta chains below all came from one sample that was sequenced in a study of early T cells in non-severe SARS-CoV-2 infection. TCRdb processed the 5' RACE reads anew with MiXCR; each CDR3 protein has one entry. There are tens of thousands of distinct CDR3 sequences in the sample; more than 4.5% occur only once, and about 6.2% lies in the top ten. What was sequenced was whole blood. All receptors derive from an adult who was a healthcare worker with PCR-confirmed SARS-CoV-2 infection or an uninfected control (not recorded which).

The V gene is TRBV11-2, the J gene TRBJ2-1; 9 nucleotides agree with TRBD1. The CDR3 is made up of 16 amino acids. V shed 3 bases and J 6 bases; nucleotides not matched to a gene: 9. Germline V gives CDR1 SGHAT, CDR2 FQNNGV. The DNA of the CDR3 is TGTGCCAGCAGCTTTTTAGGTGGGACAGGGACCAATGAGCAGTTCTTC. Amino acid sequence: CASSFLGGTGTNEQFF.

A few counts support this clonotype. The chain employs TRBV7-9 and TRBJ1-4; D possibly corresponds to TRBD1 (6 bases). The CDR3 runs to 15 residues. Germline V CDR1 and CDR2: SEHNR, FQNEAQ (reference sequence). With 5 bases removed from V and 3 bases from J, the gap between germline ends came to 13 bases. CDR3 coding DNA: TGTGCCAGCAGCGACCAGGGGAGGCCTAATGAAAAACTGTTTTTT. This gives the protein CASSDQGRPNEKLFF.

This clonotype was seen at least ten times. V is TRBV25-1 and J is TRBJ2-5; 12 bases agree with TRBD1. This CDR3 is 16 amino acids long. The V gene end was trimmed by 4 bases and the J gene end by 5 bases; junction bases not matched to a gene: 8. Looked up from germline, CDR1 is MGHDK and CDR2 is SYGVNS. The CDR3: CASSVLGQGAGETQYF. The CDR3 nucleotides are TGTGCCAGCAGTGTTTTGGGACAGGGGGCCGGGGAGACCCAGTACTTC.

There are many counts of this clonotype. V usage is TRBV7-8 and J usage is TRBJ1-5; D may be TRBD1 (6 bases). V dropped 5 bases and J dropped 1 base, with 12 bases sitting between them. The CDR3 contains 15 residues. Germline CDR1 SGHVS, CDR2 FQNEAQ. CDR3 in amino acids: CASSLQGKSNQPQHF. The DNA of the CDR3 is TGTGCCAGCAGCCTGCAGGGGAAAAGCAATCAGCCCCAGCATTTT.

Ten or more counts support this clonotype. The rearrangement joins TRBV3-1 to TRBJ2-3; 11 bases are a match to TRBD2. There are 18 residues in the CDR3. Per the germline V gene, CDR1 is LGHDT and CDR2 is YNNKEL (reference sequence). V was clipped by 4 bases and J by 0 bases; unmatched bases: 9. The DNA for the CDR3 is TGTGCCAGCAGCCCGACCGGGACTAGCGGTGGAAGCACAGATACGCAGTATTTT. Encoded protein: CASSPTGTSGGSTDTQYF.

This clonotype was counted ten times or more. As DNA, the CDR3 is TGCAGCGTTGAGGCACGAACAGATACGCAGTATTTT. As protein: CSVEARTDTQYF. The chain is built from TRBV29-1 and TRBJ2-3; no clear D gene. The CDR3 sequence is 12 residues long. V was shortened by 3 bases and J by 3 bases, with 7 bases between the two germline ends. CDR1 and CDR2 (germline): SQVTM, ANQGSEA.

This clonotype is judged medium-sized (0.01 to 0.1%). V usage is TRBV19 and J usage is TRBJ1-2, with 8 bases identical to TRBD1. Germline CDR1 and CDR2: LNHDA and SQIVND (reference sequence). The V and J ends lost 5 bases and 6 bases, in that order; junction bases with no gene match: 5. This CDR3 spans 13 amino acids. Here the CDR3 reads CASSDRGGNGYTF. The CDR3 bases are TGTGCCAGTAGTGACAGGGGCGGGAATGGCTACACCTTC.

This clonotype is labeled medium-sized (0.01 to 0.1%). This chain links TRBV29-1 with TRBJ1-6; 7 nucleotides line up with TRBD1. This CDR3 is 13 amino acids long. Germline V gene lookup returns CDR1 SQVTM and CDR2 ANQGSEA. V gave up 5 bases and J gave up 5 bases; unmatched junction bases: 3. The CDR3 region is CSVLTGNNSPLHF. Here the CDR3 DNA reads TGCAGCGTTCTGACAGGGAATAATTCACCCCTCCACTTT.